These 25 T cell receptor beta chains were all obtained from the same sample, sequenced in a study of blood T cell repertoires in COVID-19 (TCRdb year 2020). The method was the immunoSEQ multiplex PCR assay. TCRdb's version of the immuneACCESS table is confined to in-frame rearrangements and falls short of the full clone set. An unresolved V gene accounts for under half of the shortfall where checked; the remainder is of unknown origin. The table for this sample lists roughly 26,000 clones; around two thirds of them were counted only once. The ten top clones hold roughly 8% of the sample. The material sequenced was peripheral blood. The source of these receptors is a man aged 55 to 70 with active or convalescent COVID-19.

The chain joins TRBV9 to TRBJ2-1; TRBD1 is a possible D gene (5 bases). CDR1 is SGDLS, CDR2 YYNGEE, per germline. With 2 bases removed from V and 4 bases from J, the gap between germline ends came to 13 bases. This CDR3 contains 15 residues. The CDR3 DNA follows: TGTGCCAGCAGCGTCGCAGGGTTGTGGTACAATGAGCAGTTCTTC. It specifies CASSVAGLWYNEQFF.

The rearrangement links TRBV29-1 to TRBJ2-5; 13 nucleotides align to TRBD2. This CDR3 is built from 15 residues. Germline assignment: CDR1 SQVTM and CDR2 ANQGSEA. Trimming removed 2 bases from V and 2 bases from J; junction bases left unmatched: 2. The CDR3 spells CSVELLAGGQETQYF. CDR3 bases: TGCAGCGTTGAACTACTAGCGGGGGGGCAAGAGACCCAGTACTTC.

The chain couples TRBV19 to TRBJ1-1; possible D gene TRBD1, 6 bases. This CDR3 is built from 15 residues. The germline gives CDR1 LNHDA, CDR2 SQIVND (reference sequence). The V and J ends lost 8 bases and 0 bases respectively, with 16 bases between them. Here the CDR3 DNA reads TGTGCCAGTTGGCCTGACAGGCTAATGAACACTGAAGCTTTCTTT. Amino acids: CASWPDRLMNTEAFF. Drawing the rest from reference TRBV19 and TRBJ1-1, the complete variable domain is DGGITQSPKYLFRKEGQNVTLSCEQNLNHDAMYWYRQDPGQGLRLIYYSQIVNDFQKGDIAEGYSVSREKKESFPLTVTSAQKNPTAFYLCASWPDRLMNTEAFFGQGTRLTVV.

The chain has TRBV10-3 and TRBJ1-1, with 11 positions matching TRBD1. V shed 2 bases and J 1 base; nucleotides not matched to a gene: 12. The CDR3 has 19 amino acids. The germline gives CDR1 ENHRY, CDR2 SYGVKD. The DNA of the CDR3 is TGTGCCATCAGTGAGGTTCTTACTGGACAGGGGGCAAGGAACACTGAAGCTTTCTTT. The encoded protein is CAISEVLTGQGARNTEAFF.

V usage is TRBV4-2 and J usage is TRBJ2-3; 7 bases fit TRBD2. The CDR3 runs 14 residues. From germline, CDR1 is LGHNA and CDR2 YNFKEQ. V gave up 1 base and J gave up 5 bases; unmatched junction bases: 3. CDR3: CASSQVLAGDTQYF. The CDR3 coding sequence is TGTGCCAGCAGCCAAGTTTTAGCGGGAGATACGCAGTATTTT.

J is TRBJ1-6 and V is TRBV7-8, with 7 bases fitting TRBD1. Germline V lookup: CDR1 SGHVS, CDR2 FQNEAQ. The CDR3 runs 14 residues. The V and J ends lost 5 bases and 7 bases, in that order; junction bases with no gene match: 5. The chain's CDR3 is CASSTTGNNSPLHF. The CDR3 nucleotides read TGTGCCAGCAGCACGACAGGGAACAATTCACCCCTCCACTTT. The full variable domain, with the rest looked up from reference TRBV7-8 and TRBJ1-6, is GAGVSQSPRYKVAKRGQDVALRCDPISGHVSLFWYQQALGQGPEFLTYFQNEAQLDKSGLPSDRFFAERPEGSVSTLKIQRTQQEDSAVYLCASSTTGNNSPLHFGNGTRLTVT.

CDR3 nucleotides: TGTGCCAGCAGTGACCGGGGACAGCGCAATCAGCCCCAGCATTTT. It yields the protein CASSDRGQRNQPQHF. The chain uses TRBV6-1 and TRBJ1-5, with 7 bases that match TRBD1. This CDR3 region has 15 residues. Losses at the gene ends were 3 bases for V and 2 bases for J; bases not matched to a gene: 4. CDR1 is MNHNS, CDR2 SASEGT, per germline.

The rearrangement links TRBV5-1 to TRBJ2-3; D ambiguous. In germline, CDR1 is SGHRS, CDR2 YFSETQ. The V gene lost 4 bases and the J gene lost 4 bases, with 13 bases spanning the gap. CDR3 length equals 14 residues. CDR3 region: CASSHPGEADTQYF. The CDR3 DNA reads TGCGCCAGCAGCCACCCGGGTGAAGCAGATACGCAGTATTTT. Supplemented by reference TRBV5-1 and TRBJ2-3, the full variable domain reads KAGVTQTPRYLIKTRGQQVTLSCSPISGHRSVSWYQQTPGQGLQFLFEYFSETQRNKGNFPGRFSGRQFSNSRSEMNVSTLELGDSALYLCASSHPGEADTQYFGPGTRLTVL.

The genes are TRBV5-1 and TRBJ1-2; TRBD1 matches at 10 bases. V trimming: 4 bases; J trimming: 10 bases; junction bases outside the gene matches: 19. The CDR3 spans 17 residues. CDR1 and CDR2 from the germline V gene are SGHRS and YFSETQ. In DNA, the CDR3 is TGCGCCAGCAGCAGCGTCCCGGGACAGGGGCGGGTCGTGTTCTACACCTTC. It yields the protein CASSSVPGQGRVVFYTF.

Comments on this clone: Since a much larger clone is just one base distant, this may be a read error. The chain couples TRBV19 to TRBJ2-7, with a possible D match to TRBD1 (6 bases). The length of the CDR3 is 14 residues. The V end was cut by 4 bases, the J end by 2 bases, with 12 bases between. Germline V lookup: CDR1 LNHDA, CDR2 SQIVND (reference sequence). The CDR3 here is CASSTPGTTYEQYF. For the CDR3, the DNA is TGTGCCAGTAGTACGCCCGGGACAACCTACGAGCAGTACTTC.

The J gene is TRBJ1-1, the V gene TRBV19; 7 bases map to TRBD1. The CDR3 runs 13 residues. Per germline, CDR1 LNHDA and CDR2 SQIVND (reference sequence). The V gene end was trimmed by 6 bases and the J gene end by 2 bases; junction bases not matched to a gene: 3. The CDR3 bases are TGTGCCAGTAGGGGGACAGCCAACACTGAAGCTTTCTTT. Translation: CASRGTANTEAFF. The full variable domain, its missing parts supplied by reference TRBV19 and TRBJ1-1, is DGGITQSPKYLFRKEGQNVTLSCEQNLNHDAMYWYRQDPGQGLRLIYYSQIVNDFQKGDIAEGYSVSREKKESFPLTVTSAQKNPTAFYLCASRGTANTEAFFGQGTRLTVV.

V usage is TRBV12-3 or TRBV12-4 and J usage is TRBJ2-1; a weak D match, TRBD2 (6 bases). V was cut by 3 bases and J by 6 bases, with 9 bases left in between. This CDR3 contains 13 residues. CDR3 in amino acids: CASSFGTFNEQFF. The CDR3 DNA sequence: TGTGCCAGCAGTTTTGGGACTTTCAATGAGCAGTTCTTC.

This chain connects TRBV19 to TRBJ2-7, with D perhaps matching TRBD2 (6 bases). V was clipped by 5 bases and J by 0 bases, with 14 bases between them. CDR3 size: 15 residues. Germline V gene lookup returns CDR1 LNHDA and CDR2 SQIVND (reference sequence). The CDR3 DNA follows: TGTGCCAGTAGTTCCGGGACTGTGGGCTCCTACGAGCAGTACTTC. Its translation: CASSSGTVGSYEQYF.

The chain joins TRBV10-3 to TRBJ1-3; D call uncertain. The germline V and J ends were trimmed by 4 bases and 1 base, with 8 bases remaining between them. CDR1 is ENHRY, CDR2 SYGVKD, per germline. CDR3 length: 14 residues. This chain's CDR3 is CAISAGVSGNTIYF. The CDR3 bases are TGTGCCATCAGTGCTGGAGTTTCTGGAAACACCATATATTTT.

The V call is TRBV5-4, the J call TRBJ1-1; D call uncertain. CDR3 size: 14 residues. Trimming left V 2 bases short and J 3 bases short, with 11 bases between. Germline V gene lookup returns CDR1 SGHNT and CDR2 YYREEE (reference sequence). Here the CDR3 reads CASSLGRGDTEAFF. In DNA form, the CDR3 reads TGTGCCAGCAGCTTAGGTAGAGGAGACACTGAAGCTTTCTTT.

The rearrangement joins TRBV13 to TRBJ1-2; D perhaps matches TRBD1 (5 bases). This CDR3 spans 13 amino acids. V lost 1 base, J lost 8 bases, and 11 bases lay in between. Germline V gene lookup returns CDR1 PRHDT and CDR2 FYEKMQ (reference sequence). CDR3 loop: CASSLVSGNGYTF. The DNA for the CDR3 is TGTGCCAGCAGCTTAGTGTCAGGGAACGGCTACACCTTC. The full variable domain, in which reference TRBV13 and TRBJ1-2 provide the parts outside the CDR3, is AAGVIQSPRHLIKEKRETATLKCYPIPRHDTVYWYQQGPGQDPQFLISFYEKMQSDKGSIPDRFSAQQFSDYHSELNMSSLELGDSALYFCASSLVSGNGYTFGSGTRLTVV.

In its sample, this clone was seen a few times. J is TRBJ2-7 and V is TRBV7-9; perhaps TRBD1 as D (5 bases). The CDR3 consists of 13 residues. The V end lost 5 bases, the J end lost 0 bases, and 8 bases lay between the germline ends. Per germline, CDR1 SEHNR and CDR2 FQNEAQ (reference sequence). Here the CDR3 DNA reads TGTGCCAGCAGCCCCAGGGTCTCCTACGAGCAGTACTTC. Its protein is CASSPRVSYEQYF.

There are a few counts of this clone. The J gene is TRBJ1-2, the V gene TRBV7-9, with D possibly being TRBD1 (6 bases). Germline assignment: CDR1 SEHNR and CDR2 FQNEAQ (reference sequence). V was clipped by 5 bases and J by 8 bases, with 15 bases between them. CDR3 length equals 13 residues. CDR3 region: CASSRTGIEGYTF. The CDR3 region has the DNA TGTGCCAGCAGCCGAACAGGGATCGAAGGCTACACCTTC.

This sequence joins TRBV6-2 or TRBV6-3 and TRBJ1-1; D not certain. Germline values: CDR1 MNHEY, CDR2 SVGEGT. V was clipped by 1 base and J by 4 bases, with 10 bases between them. The CDR3 spans 14 residues. As DNA, the CDR3 is TGTGCCAGCAGTTACTTCCCGGTTGGCACTGAAGCTTTCTTT. This codes for CASSYFPVGTEAFF.

The chain joins TRBV5-4 to TRBJ2-3; unclear D gene. The CDR3 has 11 residues. Germline V lookup: CDR1 SGHNT, CDR2 YYREEE (reference sequence). V shed 4 bases and J shed 2 bases, with 2 bases lying between them. CDR3 nucleotides: TGTGCCAGCAGCCACACAGATACGCAGTATTTT. Encoded protein: CASSHTDTQYF.

V is TRBV29-1 and J is TRBJ1-2; D may be TRBD1 (6 bases). V was shortened by 4 bases and J by 2 bases, with 11 bases between the two germline ends. The germline V gene encodes CDR1 SQVTM and CDR2 ANQGSEA. There are 13 residues in the CDR3. CDR3 protein: CSVAQGRNYGYTF. The DNA for the CDR3 is TGCAGCGTTGCACAGGGCAGGAACTATGGCTACACCTTC.

The V gene is TRBV5-5, the J gene TRBJ2-3, with 8 bases matching TRBD1. The CDR3 runs to 16 residues. CDR1 and CDR2 (germline): SGHKS, YYEKEE (reference sequence). After removal of 2 bases from V and 2 bases from J, the junction contained 7 bases not matched to a gene. The CDR3 region has the DNA TGTGCCAGCAGCTTCAGGGGACAGGCCCCCACAGATACGCAGTATTTT. It specifies CASSFRGQAPTDTQYF.

This clone has just a few counts. J is TRBJ1-2 and V is TRBV5-6, with a weak D call TRBD1 (6 bases). Trimming took 2 bases from V and 4 from J, leaving 9 bases between them. Germline-derived CDR1 and CDR2 are SGHDT and YYEEEE. This CDR3 spans 13 amino acids. This CDR3 is CASSFTGSYGYTF. The CDR3 region has the DNA TGTGCCAGCAGCTTCACAGGGAGCTATGGCTACACCTTC.

This chain connects TRBV5-6 to TRBJ2-7; 7 positions match TRBD1. V shed 2 bases, J shed 6 bases, and the junction held 14 bases outside the gene matches. This CDR3 contains 16 residues. Germline assignment: CDR1 SGHDT and CDR2 YYEEEE. CDR3 residues: CASSFLSTTRGLEQYF. DNA of the CDR3: TGTGCCAGCAGCTTCCTTAGCACGACAAGGGGGCTCGAGCAGTACTTC.

This clone was seen only a few times. The genes are TRBV6-6 and TRBJ2-3, with D possibly matching TRBD2 (6 bases). CDR1 is MNHNY, CDR2 SVGAGI, per germline (reference sequence). V was cut by 5 bases and J by 2 bases, with 14 bases left in between. This CDR3 has 15 amino acids. The CDR3 region is CASSPMGLVTDTQYF. In nucleotides, the CDR3 is TGTGCCAGCAGTCCCATGGGACTTGTCACAGATACGCAGTATTTT.